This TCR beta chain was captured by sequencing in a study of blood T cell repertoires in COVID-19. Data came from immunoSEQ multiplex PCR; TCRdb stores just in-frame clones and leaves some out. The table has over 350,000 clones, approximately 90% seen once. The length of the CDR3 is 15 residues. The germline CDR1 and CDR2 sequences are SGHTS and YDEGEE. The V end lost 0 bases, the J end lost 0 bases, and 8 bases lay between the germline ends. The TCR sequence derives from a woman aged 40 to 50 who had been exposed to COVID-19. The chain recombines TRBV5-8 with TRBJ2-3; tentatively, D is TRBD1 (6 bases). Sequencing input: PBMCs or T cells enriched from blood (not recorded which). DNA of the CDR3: TGTGCCAGCAGCTTGGGACAGGCTAGCACAGATACGCAGTATTTT. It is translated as CASSLGQASTDTQYF. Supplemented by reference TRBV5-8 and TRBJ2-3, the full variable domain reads EAGVTQSPTHLIKTRGQQATLRCSPISGHTSVYWYQQALGLGLQFLLWYDEGEERNRGNFPPRFSGRQFPNYSSELNVNALELEDSALYLCASSLGQASTDTQYFGPGTRLTVL.